This T cell receptor (beta chain) derives from a study of low-dose radiotherapy and immunotherapy resistance in tumors (dated by TCRdb to between 2021 and 2023). Describing the broader study: In Cohort 1, each fraction delivered 0.5 Gy every 2 weeks, and the prescribed total PTV dose was 6.5 Gy. Eight patients were included in the translational analysis: three from the first dose cohort and the first five from the second dose cohort. Cohort 2 received 1 Gy per fraction every two weeks, with a total of 13 Gy over 26 weeks. The trial did not randomize participants into treatment groups. Patients took aspirin 300 mg orally once daily for four cycles, starting on cycle 1 day 1. Cyclophosphamide 200 mg/m2 was given intravenously every two weeks, one day before each radiation and immunotherapy administration. Patients were given nivolumab as a 240 mg flat dose every two weeks and ipilimumab at 1 mg/kg every six weeks, with both drugs delivered intravenously.

First-strand cDNA was synthesized with Superscript III and a set of TRAV- and TRBV-specific primers, covering both TCRalpha and TCRbeta chains. TCRs were amplified with Phusion for 20 to 25 PCR cycles, with a constant-region primer paired with the adapter attached to the V primers. The MessageAmp II aRNA Amplification Kit was used to amplify the isolated mRNA, with in vitro transcription run for roughly 16 hours at 37 degrees C. mRNA for TCR sequencing was isolated with the Dynabeads mRNA DIRECT Purification Kit. Indexed Illumina adapters were added in a second Phusion PCR of about 26 cycles, and the PCR products were purified with AMPure XP beads. For the original study's pipeline: Custom Perl scripts were used to pool TCR sequences that encoded the same protein, to remove out-of-frame sequences, and to calculate the abundance of each clonotype. Any TCR sequence backed by just one read was left out of the analysis. Among the metrics used to describe the repertoires were Shannon entropy, Gini index, clonality, richness, and the frequency of TCRs shared between repertoires. TCRdb handled the public reads itself, with Q25 trimming in fastp and clone calling in MiXCR, and kept productive beta chains. Each CDR3 protein appears once, grouped with its most common genes and DNA. The V and J calls follow TCRdb's processing rather than the paper's. The sample yields 7,500 to 10,000 distinct CDR3 sequences; roughly four fifths were counted once. The ten largest make up 1.4% of the sample.

This clonotype was counted between two and nine times. Its specific antigen is unknown. Base qualities were left out, and no much larger clone turns up one base away. The donors came from RACIN, which was a single-arm phase I dose-escalation trial that paired nivolumab and ipilimumab with aspirin, low-dose cyclophosphamide and low-dose radiotherapy. Eligible patients had advanced, TIL-negative solid tumors. The source is a human donor with advanced metastatic prostate, ovarian, gallbladder or colorectal cancer (not recorded which). This table probably holds off-target reads from a library built for another chain.

The bases read TGTGCCAGCAGCTTAGGACAGGGGGTTTATAGCAATCAGCCCCAGCATTTT. Its coded protein is CASSLGQGVYSNQPQHF. Recombination connected TRBV11-2 to TRBJ1-5; 9 bases in between match TRBD1. Reading the germline V gene gives CDR1 SGHAT and CDR2 FQNNGV. Germline trimming amounts to 1 base on V and 0 bases on J, with 4 as the count of junction bases outside the gene matches. CDR3 length: 17 amino acids, cysteine to phenylalanine. Solely the CDR3 DNA is kept, with 51 bases framed from the first base.